The clone carrying this T cell receptor beta chain came up a few times. The antigen is undetermined. This table comes from immunoSEQ multiplex PCR, and its TCRdb copy is limited to in-frame clones, with some not included. In the table there are 150,000 to 170,000 clones, about 85% of which are singletons. The data belong to a study of T cell responses to AZD1222 COVID-19 vaccine. Findings and limits, study-wide: Repertoire sampling was restricted to post-peak T cell response timepoints.

V lost 2 bases and J 1 base, leaving 8 bases between the germline ends. Germline V gene sequence: CDR1 MGHDK, CDR2 SYGVNS. This CDR3 has 14 residues. The TCR comes from an adult in good health. This sample comprised peripheral blood, obtained on day 0 of AZD1222 vaccination. This chain joins TRBV25-1 and TRBJ2-5, with D perhaps matching TRBD1 (6 bases). The CDR3 nucleotides read TGTGCCAGCAGTGAACAGGACAGCCAAGAGACCCAGTACTTC. Residues: CASSEQDSQETQYF. The full variable domain, with the rest looked up from reference TRBV25-1 and TRBJ2-5, is EADIYQTPRYLVIGTGKKITLECSQTMGHDKMYWYQQDPGMELHLIHYSYGVNSTEKGDLSSESTVSRIRTEHFPLTLESARPSHTSQYLCASSEQDSQETQYFGPGTRLLVL.